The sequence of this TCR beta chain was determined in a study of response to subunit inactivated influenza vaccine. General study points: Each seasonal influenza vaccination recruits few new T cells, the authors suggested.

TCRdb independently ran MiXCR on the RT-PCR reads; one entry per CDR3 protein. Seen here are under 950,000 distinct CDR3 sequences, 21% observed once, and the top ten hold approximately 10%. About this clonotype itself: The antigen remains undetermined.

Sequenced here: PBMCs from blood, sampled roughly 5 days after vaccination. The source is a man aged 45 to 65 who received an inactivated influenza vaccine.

The CDR3 DNA reads as TGTGCCACCAGCAGCCTAGGGGCCACGGTCTACGAGCAGTACTTC. It translates to CATSSLGATVYEQYF. The chain has TRBV15 and TRBJ2-7, with D tentatively TRBD1 (5 bases). This CDR3 has 15 residues. CDR1 LNHNV and CDR2 YYDKDF come from the germline V gene (reference sequence). V was pared by 3 bases and J by 3 bases, with 15 bases between.